Listed below are T cell receptor beta chains from one sample, sequenced in a study of blood T cell repertoires in COVID-19. Clones were sequenced by immunoSEQ multiplex PCR, and TCRdb holds only the in-frame ones, with some missing. Of approximately 320,000 clones in the sample, 70% to 90% were seen once. The source material was peripheral blood. The receptors come from a human donor in a cohort sampled during active COVID-19. CDR3s include the opening cysteine and the closing phenylalanine or tryptophan. The D gene is left open where the match is weak. The size of a clone is reported for some rows only, either as once, few or many, or as a class for expanded clones.

V	size	D	J	CDR3	DNA
TRBV7-9	.	.	TRBJ2-7	CASSSAGDSYEQYF	TGTGCCAGCAGCTCAGCAGGGGACTCCTACGAGCAGTACTTC
TRBV5-4	.	TRBD1	TRBJ1-1	CASSRDRGNTEAFF	TGTGCCAGCAGCCGGGACAGAGGGAACACTGAAGCTTTCTTT
TRBV5-1	.	TRBD1	TRBJ2-1	CASSSGTGDNEQFF	TGCGCCAGCAGTTCCGGGACAGGGGACAATGAGCAGTTCTTC
TRBV7-9	.	.	TRBJ2-7	CASSSLIESEQYF	TGTGCCAGCAGCTCCTTAATAGAATCCGAGCAGTACTTC
TRBV11-2	.	TRBD1	TRBJ1-1	CASSLGDRPKNTEAFF	TGTGCCAGCAGCTTAGGGGACAGACCAAAGAACACTGAAGCTTTCTTT
TRBV2	.	.	TRBJ2-5	CASSEGGGSLWETQYF	TGTGCCAGCAGTGAAGGGGGCGGATCCCTCTGGGAGACCCAGTACTTC
TRBV4-1	.	.	TRBJ1-5	CASSQVVSQPQHF	TGCGCCAGCAGCCAAGTGGTTAGTCAGCCCCAGCATTTT
TRBV30	.	.	TRBJ2-5	CAWGGGETQYF	TGTGCCTGGGGGGGCGGGGAGACCCAGTACTTC
TRBV27	.	.	TRBJ2-2	CASNPGANTGELFF	TGTGCCAGCAATCCCGGGGCGAACACCGGGGAGCTGTTTTTT
TRBV30	few	.	TRBJ1-5	CAWSVVGALQPQHF	TGTGCCTGGAGTGTGGTAGGGGCTTTGCAGCCCCAGCATTTT
TRBV5-1	.	.	TRBJ2-7	CASSLVGSEQYF	TGCGCCAGCAGCTTGGTAGGGAGCGAGCAGTACTTC
TRBV5-1	.	.	TRBJ2-1	CASSAVVRAYNEQFF	TGCGCCAGCAGCGCGGTAGTCCGTGCCTACAATGAGCAGTTCTTC
TRBV2	.	TRBD2	TRBJ2-3	CASALAGGIDTQYF	TGTGCCAGCGCCCTAGCGGGGGGTATAGATACGCAGTATTTT